The 20 T cell receptor beta chains presented below share a single source sample, sequenced in a study of blood T cell repertoires in COVID-19. Generated by immunoSEQ multiplex PCR, the TCRdb table keeps only in-frame clones and is missing some. The table has 200,000 to 300,000 clones, around three quarters seen once. The sequencing sample was made of peripheral blood. Source of these receptors: an elderly woman with acute or convalescent COVID-19.

This rearrangement joins TRBV12-3 or TRBV12-4 to TRBJ1-1, with 7 bases fitting TRBD1. V dropped 3 bases and J dropped 10; count of bases not matched to a gene: 5. This CDR3 spans 12 amino acids. The CDR3 loop reads CASSFRQGPAFF. The CDR3 nucleotides are TGTGCCAGCAGTTTCCGACAGGGTCCAGCTTTCTTT.

The V gene is TRBV3-1 (or the pseudogene TRBV3-2), the J gene TRBJ1-1; D perhaps matches TRBD1 (6 bases). CDR3 length: 15 amino acids. Trimming took off 4 bases at V and 0 bases at J, with 12 bases between the two ends. The germline CDR1 and CDR2 sequences are LGHDT and YNNKEL (reference sequence). The CDR3 region is CASSRQTGLNTEAFF. CDR3 DNA: TGTGCCAGCAGCCGCCAGACAGGTTTGAACACTGAAGCTTTCTTT.

The chain recombines TRBV19 with TRBJ2-2; tentatively, D is TRBD2 (6 bases). The V end was cut by 3 bases, the J end by 6 bases, with 17 bases between. Germline V lookup: CDR1 LNHDA, CDR2 SQIVND (reference sequence). The CDR3 contains 16 residues. Here the CDR3 DNA reads TGTGCCAGTAGTATGGTAGGCGGGATGTCCCCCGGGGAGCTGTTTTTT. Encoded protein: CASSMVGGMSPGELFF.

The rearrangement joins TRBV11-2 to TRBJ2-3, with 11 bases fitting TRBD2. Germline V gene lookup returns CDR1 SGHAT and CDR2 FQNNGV. The junction had 8 bases not matched to a gene; V was cut back by 3 bases and J by 0 bases. The CDR3 contains 18 residues. The CDR3 reads CASSFRETSGDSTDTQYF. The CDR3 nucleotides are TGTGCCAGCAGCTTTAGGGAGACTAGCGGGGATAGCACAGATACGCAGTATTTT. Supplemented by reference TRBV11-2 and TRBJ2-3, the full variable domain reads EAGVAQSPRYKIIEKRQSVAFWCNPISGHATLYWYQQILGQGPKLLIQFQNNGVVDDSQLPKDRFSAERLKGVDSTLKIQPAKLEDSAVYLCASSFRETSGDSTDTQYFGPGTRLTVL.

This rearrangement joins TRBV19 to TRBJ1-1, with TRBD1 identical over 7 bases. The germline gives CDR1 LNHDA, CDR2 SQIVND (reference sequence). The length of the CDR3 is 13 residues. J was trimmed by 3 bases and V by 8 bases; bases with no gene match: 6. CDR3 amino acids: CASFQRGHTEAFF. DNA for the CDR3: TGTGCCAGTTTCCAAAGGGGGCACACTGAAGCTTTCTTT. Based on the CDR3 plus reference TRBV19 and TRBJ1-1, the full variable domain is DGGITQSPKYLFRKEGQNVTLSCEQNLNHDAMYWYRQDPGQGLRLIYYSQIVNDFQKGDIAEGYSVSREKKESFPLTVTSAQKNPTAFYLCASFQRGHTEAFFGQGTRLTVV.

The genes are TRBV6-1 and TRBJ1-5; D ambiguous. Germline lookup yields CDR1 MNHNS and CDR2 SASEGT. V was trimmed by 3 bases and J by 6 bases, leaving 6 bases between them. The CDR3 spans 12 residues. CDR3 loop: CASSDRVQPQHF. The CDR3 DNA sequence: TGTGCCAGCAGTGATAGAGTTCAGCCCCAGCATTTT.

This chain joins TRBV5-5 and TRBJ2-7, with 8 bases that match TRBD1. With 3 bases clipped from V and 6 bases from J, the junction kept 8 bases outside the gene matches. CDR3 length: 14 residues. The V gene's germline CDR1 is SGHKS and CDR2 YYEKEE (reference sequence). The CDR3 reads CASSSGQVNGEQYF. The CDR3 nucleotides are TGTGCCAGCAGCTCGGGACAGGTCAACGGCGAGCAGTACTTC.

The chain links TRBV7-9 to TRBJ1-4, with no clear D. CDR3 length equals 17 residues. Germline values: CDR1 SEHNR, CDR2 FQNEAQ (reference sequence). V lost 3 bases to trimming and J lost 0 bases, with 14 bases between them. The CDR3 DNA reads as TGTGCCAGCAGCTTTGGGCAGACCTATGCAACTAATGAAAAACTGTTTTTT. It is translated as CASSFGQTYATNEKLFF.

The rearrangement links TRBV3-1 (or the pseudogene TRBV3-2) to TRBJ2-2; 10 bases align to TRBD2. This CDR3 has 17 amino acids. J lost 5 bases, V lost 3 bases, and 9 bases had no gene match. The germline V gene has CDR1 LGHDT and CDR2 YNNKEL (reference sequence). CDR3 loop: CASSHTSGRAGTGELFF. CDR3 sequence (DNA): TGTGCCAGCAGCCATACAAGCGGGAGGGCCGGGACCGGGGAGCTGTTTTTT.

The rearrangement joins TRBV6-6 to TRBJ1-1, with 7 positions matching TRBD1. The CDR3 runs 13 residues. Trimming removed 3 bases from V and 10 bases from J; junction bases left unmatched: 8. CDR1 and CDR2 (germline): MNHNY, SVGAGI (reference sequence). CDR3 sequence reads: CASSYGGGLTAFF. CDR3 DNA sequence: TGTGCCAGCAGTTATGGAGGGGGCCTTACAGCTTTCTTT.

CDR3 region: CASTLVAGNTEAFF. The CDR3 region has the DNA TGTGCCAGCACCCTGGTGGCAGGGAACACTGAAGCTTTCTTT. V gene TRBV5-4 combines with J gene TRBJ1-1; D remains unclear. V dropped 6 bases and J dropped 1 base, with 13 bases sitting between them. The CDR3 consists of 14 residues. Germline V gives CDR1 SGHNT, CDR2 YYREEE (reference sequence).

The chain joins TRBV5-1 to TRBJ2-2, with 7 bases fitting TRBD2. The CDR3 sequence is 16 residues long. Trimming cost V 3 bases and J 0 bases; bases outside gene matches: 5. Germline V gives CDR1 SGHRS, CDR2 YFSETQ. CDR3: CASSYGGTANTGELFF. The CDR3 coding sequence is TGCGCCAGCAGCTACGGGGGGACCGCGAACACCGGGGAGCTGTTTTTT.

The CDR3 DNA reads as TGTGCCAGTAGTTCGACAGGGTTGGAGACCCAGTACTTC. Residues: CASSSTGLETQYF. The chain carries TRBV19 and TRBJ2-5, with TRBD1 matching 7 bases. CDR1 and CDR2 (germline): LNHDA, SQIVND (reference sequence). With V trimmed by 5 bases and J by 5 bases, 5 bases remained unmatched. This CDR3 is 13 amino acids long.

The V gene is TRBV5-1, the J gene TRBJ2-2; 14 nucleotides line up with TRBD2. This CDR3 region has 20 residues. With 6 bases clipped from V and 4 bases from J, the junction kept 17 bases outside the gene matches. The germline V gene encodes CDR1 SGHRS and CDR2 YFSETQ. CDR3 region: CASNLGLAGGLDSGTGELFF. Written as DNA, the CDR3 is TGCGCCAGCAACCTAGGACTAGCGGGAGGTTTGGACTCGGGCACCGGGGAGCTGTTTTTT.

The genes are TRBV2 and TRBJ1-2; D gene unclear. CDR1 is SNHLY, CDR2 FYNNEI, per germline. Deletions cut 5 bases from V and 10 bases from J, with 17 bases between. The CDR3 totals 13 residues. CDR3 in DNA: TGTGCCAGCAGTCGTTCGCCTACGGGTGTCTACACCTTC. It yields the protein CASSRSPTGVYTF.

The chain uses TRBV6-6 and TRBJ1-4; D may be TRBD1 (6 bases). Germline V gene data show CDR1 as MNHNY and CDR2 as SVGAGI (reference sequence). CDR3 size: 15 residues. V gave up 6 bases and J gave up 6 bases, with 17 bases separating them. CDR3 sequence (DNA): TGTGCCAGCAGAGGACAGCTGCCCGAGGATGAAAAACTGTTTTTT. Its protein is CASRGQLPEDEKLFF.

This chain joins TRBV10-3 and TRBJ1-1, with D unclear. The CDR3 sequence is 13 residues long. Trimming cost V 10 bases and J 1 base, with 13 bases left between them. In germline, CDR1 is ENHRY, CDR2 SYGVKD. The DNA of the CDR3 is TGTGCCACCGCAGATCAAGAGAACACTGAAGCTTTCTTT. Translating it yields CATADQENTEAFF.

This clone occurred once. The chain links TRBV9 to TRBJ1-2; D is ambiguous. Trimming removed 1 base from V and 8 bases from J, with 15 bases in between. This CDR3 is 14 amino acids long. Germline CDR1 is SGDLS and CDR2 is YYNGEE. The CDR3 is CASSVNSLKSGYTF. The CDR3 DNA reads as TGTGCCAGCAGCGTAAACAGTCTTAAATCGGGCTACACCTTC.

To note about this clone: Different DNA sequences within this sample yield the same CDR3. V is TRBV6-5 and J is TRBJ1-1; D gene ambiguous. The V gene's germline CDR1 is MNHEY and CDR2 SVGAGI. V lost 0 bases, J lost 1 base, and 3 bases lay in between. This CDR3 region has 13 residues. The CDR3: CASSYSRNTEAFF. The CDR3 bases are TGTGCCAGCAGTTACTCCCGGAACACTGAAGCTTTCTTT.

The chain has TRBV6-2 or TRBV6-3 and TRBJ2-7; a possible D gene is TRBD2 (5 bases). The V gene lost 2 bases and the J gene lost 5 bases, with 13 bases spanning the gap. The CDR3 consists of 14 residues. The V gene's germline CDR1 is MNHEY and CDR2 SVGEGT. DNA for the CDR3: TGTGCCAGCAGTTACGATCGGGGAAGGAACGAGCAGTACTTC. Protein sequence: CASSYDRGRNEQYF.